This T cell receptor (beta chain) was captured by sequencing in a study of CD8 T cells in ankylosing spondylitis. With regard to this clonotype: Its specificity is unknown. The junction differs from germline at one of its ends, possibly a read error.

Making the TCR beta libraries involved quantitative 5'-RACE with molecular barcodes. TCRdb itself ran the 5' RACE reads through MiXCR, one entry per CDR3 protein. The sample lists more than 300,000 distinct CDR3 sequences; 6.5% to 10% were seen once. Germline assignment: CDR1 ENHRY and CDR2 SYGVKD. This CDR3 is 14 amino acids long. General study results and limits: Some motif variants were previously reported in reactive arthritis synovial fluid and blood. Significantly higher representation of disease-linked clones was reported for matched ankylosing spondylitis synovial fluid. A motif of several highly homologous TCR beta variants was seen as apparently characteristic of ankylosing spondylitis blood.

J is TRBJ2-1 and V is TRBV10-3; 7 bases map to TRBD1. Sequences were obtained from blood, either unsorted or a sorted T cell fraction (not recorded which). The sequence came from a male donor with ankylosing spondylitis. The CDR3 sequence: CAIRNRGSYNEQFF. The CDR3 DNA reads TGCGCCATCAGAAACAGGGGCTCCTACAATGAGCAGTTCTTC.